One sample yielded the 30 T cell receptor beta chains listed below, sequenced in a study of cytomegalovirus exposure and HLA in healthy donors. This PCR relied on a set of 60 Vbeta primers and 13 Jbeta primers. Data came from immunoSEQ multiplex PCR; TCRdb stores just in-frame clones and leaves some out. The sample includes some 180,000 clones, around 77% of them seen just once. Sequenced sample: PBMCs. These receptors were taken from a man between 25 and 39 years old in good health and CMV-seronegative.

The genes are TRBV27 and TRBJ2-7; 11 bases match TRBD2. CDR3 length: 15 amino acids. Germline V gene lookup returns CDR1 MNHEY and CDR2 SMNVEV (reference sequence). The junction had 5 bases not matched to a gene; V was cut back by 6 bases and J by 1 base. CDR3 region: CASRLTSGTSYEQYF. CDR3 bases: TGTGCCAGCAGGTTGACTAGCGGGACTTCCTACGAGCAGTACTTC.

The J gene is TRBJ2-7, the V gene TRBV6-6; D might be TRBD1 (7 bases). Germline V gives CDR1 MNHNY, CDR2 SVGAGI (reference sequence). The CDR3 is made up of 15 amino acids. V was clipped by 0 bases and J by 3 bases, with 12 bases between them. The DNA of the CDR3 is TGTGCCAGCAGTTACTCGGGCAGGGGGGACTACGAGCAGTACTTC. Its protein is CASSYSGRGDYEQYF.

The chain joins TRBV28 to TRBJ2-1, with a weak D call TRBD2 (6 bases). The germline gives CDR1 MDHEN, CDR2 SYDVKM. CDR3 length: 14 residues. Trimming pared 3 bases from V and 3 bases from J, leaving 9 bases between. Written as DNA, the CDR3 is TGTGCCAGCAGTTTTGCGCGGGACTACAATGAGCAGTTCTTC. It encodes CASSFARDYNEQFF.

The CDR3 DNA follows: TGTGCCAGTATCCGGACAGGTGCAACTAATGAAAAACTGTTTTTT. Translated, it gives CASIRTGATNEKLFF. The chain carries TRBV19 and TRBJ1-4; TRBD1 matches at 7 bases. V lost 7 bases, J lost 0 bases, and 5 bases stayed unmatched. This CDR3 region has 15 residues. Germline CDR1 LNHDA, CDR2 SQIVND (reference sequence).

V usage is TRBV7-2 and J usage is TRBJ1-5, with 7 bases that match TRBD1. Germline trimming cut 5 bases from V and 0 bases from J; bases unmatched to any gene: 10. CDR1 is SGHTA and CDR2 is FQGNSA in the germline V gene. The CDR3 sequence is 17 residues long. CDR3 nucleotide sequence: TGTGCCAGCAGCGTGACAGGAGGGGGCTATAGCAATCAGCCCCAGCATTTT. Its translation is CASSVTGGGYSNQPQHF. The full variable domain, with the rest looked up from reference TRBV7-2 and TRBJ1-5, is GAGVSQSPSNKVTEKGKDVELRCDPISGHTALYWYRQSLGQGLEFLIYFQGNSAPDKSGLPSDRFSAERTGGSVSTLTIQRTQQEDSAVYLCASSVTGGGYSNQPQHFGDGTRLSIL.

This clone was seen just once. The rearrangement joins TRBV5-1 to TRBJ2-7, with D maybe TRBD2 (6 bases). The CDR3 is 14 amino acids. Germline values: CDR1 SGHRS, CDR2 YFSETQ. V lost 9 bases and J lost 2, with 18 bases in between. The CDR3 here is CATTPGVGTYEQYF. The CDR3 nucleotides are TGCGCCACCACCCCGGGAGTCGGAACCTACGAGCAGTACTTC.

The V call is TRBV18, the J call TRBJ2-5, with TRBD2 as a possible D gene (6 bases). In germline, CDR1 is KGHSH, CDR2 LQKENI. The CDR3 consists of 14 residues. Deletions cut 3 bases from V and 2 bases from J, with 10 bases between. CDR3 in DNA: TGTGCCAGCTCACCGACTAGGCGACAAGAGACCCAGTACTTC. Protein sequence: CASSPTRRQETQYF.

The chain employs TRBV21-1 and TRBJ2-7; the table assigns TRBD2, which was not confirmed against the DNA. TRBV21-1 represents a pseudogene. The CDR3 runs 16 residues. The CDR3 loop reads CASSKAQRENSYEQYF. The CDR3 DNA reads TGTGCCAGCAGCAAAGCGCAGCGGGAGAACTCCTACGAGCAGTACTTC.

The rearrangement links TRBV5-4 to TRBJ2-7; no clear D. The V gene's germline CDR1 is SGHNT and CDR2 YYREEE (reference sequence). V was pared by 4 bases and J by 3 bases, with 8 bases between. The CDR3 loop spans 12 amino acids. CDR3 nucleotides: TGTGCCAGCAGCCAGAACAGCTACGAGCAGTACTTC. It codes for CASSQNSYEQYF.

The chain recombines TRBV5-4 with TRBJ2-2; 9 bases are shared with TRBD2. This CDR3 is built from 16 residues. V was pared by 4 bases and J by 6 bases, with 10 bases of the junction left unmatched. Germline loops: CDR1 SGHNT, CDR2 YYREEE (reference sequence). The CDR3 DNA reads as TGTGCCAGCAGCAAGGCCGGGACTAGCAAGGCCGGGGAGCTGTTTTTT. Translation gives CASSKAGTSKAGELFF.

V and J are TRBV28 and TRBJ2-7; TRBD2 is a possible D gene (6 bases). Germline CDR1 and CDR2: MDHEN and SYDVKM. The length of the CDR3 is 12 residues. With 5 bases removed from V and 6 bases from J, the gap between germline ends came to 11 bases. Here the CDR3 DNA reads TGTGCCAGCAGTCCCTACGGGGGCGAGCAGTACTTC. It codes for CASSPYGGEQYF.

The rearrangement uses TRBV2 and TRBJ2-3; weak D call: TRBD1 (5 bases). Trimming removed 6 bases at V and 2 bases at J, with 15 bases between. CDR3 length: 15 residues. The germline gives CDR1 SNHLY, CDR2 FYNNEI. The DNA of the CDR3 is TGTGCCAGCAGCGCAAGGACACCACACACAGATACGCAGTATTTT. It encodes CASSARTPHTDTQYF. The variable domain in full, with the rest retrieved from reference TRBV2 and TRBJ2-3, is EPEVTQTPSHQVTQMGQEVILRCVPISNHLYFYWYRQILGQKVEFLVSFYNNEISEKSEIFDDQFSVERPDGSNFTLKIRSTKLEDSAMYFCASSARTPHTDTQYFGPGTRLTVL.

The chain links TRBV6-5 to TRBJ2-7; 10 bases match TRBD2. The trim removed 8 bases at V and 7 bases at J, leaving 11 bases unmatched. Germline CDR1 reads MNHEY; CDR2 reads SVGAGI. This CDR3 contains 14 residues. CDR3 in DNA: TGTGCCAGCCGTCTAGCGGGAGAGGGTTCGGAGCAGTACTTC. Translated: CASRLAGEGSEQYF.

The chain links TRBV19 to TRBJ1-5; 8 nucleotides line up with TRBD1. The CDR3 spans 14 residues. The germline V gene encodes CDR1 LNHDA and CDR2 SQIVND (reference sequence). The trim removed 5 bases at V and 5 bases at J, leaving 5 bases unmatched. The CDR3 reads CASSDRGLDQPQHF. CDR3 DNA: TGTGCCAGTAGTGACAGGGGTTTGGATCAGCCCCAGCATTTT.

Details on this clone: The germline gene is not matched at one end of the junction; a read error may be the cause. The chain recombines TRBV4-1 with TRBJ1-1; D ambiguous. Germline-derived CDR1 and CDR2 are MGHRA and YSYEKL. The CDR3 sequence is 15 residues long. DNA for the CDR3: TGCGCCAGCAGCCAAGCCAGGCTAATGAACGCTGAAGCTTTCTTT. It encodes CASSQARLMNAEAFF.

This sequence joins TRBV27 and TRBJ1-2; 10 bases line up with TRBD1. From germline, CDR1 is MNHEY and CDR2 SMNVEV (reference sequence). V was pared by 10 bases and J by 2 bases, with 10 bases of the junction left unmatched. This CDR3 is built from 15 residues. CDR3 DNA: TGTGCCAACTCCGGGACAGGGGATAGAAACTATGGCTACACCTTC. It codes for CANSGTGDRNYGYTF.

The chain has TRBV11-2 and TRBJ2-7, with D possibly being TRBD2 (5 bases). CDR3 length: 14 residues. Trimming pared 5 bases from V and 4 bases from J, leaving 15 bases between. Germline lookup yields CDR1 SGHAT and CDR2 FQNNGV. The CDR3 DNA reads TGTGCCAGCAGCCCCGCGGGTGGGAAGTACGAGCAGTACTTC. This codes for CASSPAGGKYEQYF. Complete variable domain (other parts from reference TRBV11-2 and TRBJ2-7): EAGVAQSPRYKIIEKRQSVAFWCNPISGHATLYWYQQILGQGPKLLIQFQNNGVVDDSQLPKDRFSAERLKGVDSTLKIQPAKLEDSAVYLCASSPAGGKYEQYFGPGTRLTVT.

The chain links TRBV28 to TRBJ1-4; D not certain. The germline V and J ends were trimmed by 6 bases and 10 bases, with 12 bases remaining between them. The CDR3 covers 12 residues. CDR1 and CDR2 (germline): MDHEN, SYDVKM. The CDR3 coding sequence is TGTGCCAGCAGCCAACCGAGAAGAAAACTGTTTTTT. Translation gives CASSQPRRKLFF.

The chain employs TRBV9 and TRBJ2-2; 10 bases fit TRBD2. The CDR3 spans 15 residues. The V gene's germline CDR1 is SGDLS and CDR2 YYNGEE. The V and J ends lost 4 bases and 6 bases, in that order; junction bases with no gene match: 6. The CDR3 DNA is TGTGCCAGCAGCTCCCCCGGACTAGCGGCCGGGGAGCTGTTTTTT. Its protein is CASSSPGLAAGELFF.

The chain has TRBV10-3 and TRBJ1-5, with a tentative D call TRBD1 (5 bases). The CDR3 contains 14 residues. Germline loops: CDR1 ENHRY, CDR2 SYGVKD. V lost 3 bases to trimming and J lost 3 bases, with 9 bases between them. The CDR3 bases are TGTGCCATCAGTGAACAGGTAGACAATCAGCCCCAGCATTTT. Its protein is CAISEQVDNQPQHF.

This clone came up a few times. The CDR3 protein is CASSPWQGDGELFF. The CDR3 DNA is TGTGCCAGCAGCCCCTGGCAGGGTGACGGGGAGCTGTTTTTT. The chain carries TRBV7-3 and TRBJ2-2; TRBD1 might be the D (5 bases). Germline CDR1 reads SGHTA; CDR2 reads FQGTGA. Trimming pared 5 bases from V and 7 bases from J, leaving 14 bases between. This CDR3 is 14 amino acids long.

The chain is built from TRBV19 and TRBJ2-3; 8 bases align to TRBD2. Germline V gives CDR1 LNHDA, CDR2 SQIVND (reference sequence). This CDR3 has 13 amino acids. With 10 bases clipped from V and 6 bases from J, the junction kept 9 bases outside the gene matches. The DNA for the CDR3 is TGTGCCATCAGTAGCGGGAATACCGATACGCAGTATTTT. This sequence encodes CAISSGNTDTQYF.

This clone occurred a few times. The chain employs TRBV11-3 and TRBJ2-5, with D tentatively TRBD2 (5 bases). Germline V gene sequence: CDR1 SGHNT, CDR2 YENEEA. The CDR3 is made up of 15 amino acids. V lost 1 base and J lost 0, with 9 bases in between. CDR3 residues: CASSLGEGNQETQYF. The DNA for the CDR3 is TGTGCCAGCAGCTTAGGAGAGGGAAACCAAGAGACCCAGTACTTC.

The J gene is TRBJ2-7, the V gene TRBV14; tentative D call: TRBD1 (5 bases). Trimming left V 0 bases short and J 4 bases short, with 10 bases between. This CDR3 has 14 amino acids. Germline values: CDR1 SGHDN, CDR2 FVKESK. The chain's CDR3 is CASSQEGRVYEQYF. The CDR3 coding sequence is TGTGCCAGCAGCCAAGAGGGCAGGGTTTACGAGCAGTACTTC.

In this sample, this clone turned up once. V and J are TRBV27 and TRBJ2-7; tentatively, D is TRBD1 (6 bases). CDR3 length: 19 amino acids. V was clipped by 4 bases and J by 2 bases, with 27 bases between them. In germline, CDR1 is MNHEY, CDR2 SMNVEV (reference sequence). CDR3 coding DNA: TGTGCCAGCAGTTATTACCGGGACACTTCGACATACTACACCTACGAGCAGTACTTC. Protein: CASSYYRDTSTYYTYEQYF.

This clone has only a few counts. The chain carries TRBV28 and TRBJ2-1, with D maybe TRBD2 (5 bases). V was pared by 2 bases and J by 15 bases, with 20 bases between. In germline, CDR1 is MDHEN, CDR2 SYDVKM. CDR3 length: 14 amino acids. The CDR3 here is CASSLDPRVGVGFF. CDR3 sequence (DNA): TGTGCCAGCAGTTTAGATCCCCGTGTCGGGGTGGGGTTCTTC.

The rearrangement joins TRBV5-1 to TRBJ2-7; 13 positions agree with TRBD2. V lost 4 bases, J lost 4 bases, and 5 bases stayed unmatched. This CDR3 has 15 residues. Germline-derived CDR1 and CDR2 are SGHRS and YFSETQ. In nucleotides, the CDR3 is TGCGCCAGCAGCAAAGGGACTAGCGGGATGTACGAGCAGTACTTC. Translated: CASSKGTSGMYEQYF. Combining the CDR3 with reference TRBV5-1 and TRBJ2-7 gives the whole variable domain KAGVTQTPRYLIKTRGQQVTLSCSPISGHRSVSWYQQTPGQGLQFLFEYFSETQRNKGNFPGRFSGRQFSNSRSEMNVSTLELGDSALYLCASSKGTSGMYEQYFGPGTRLTVT.

In DNA, the CDR3 is TGTGCCAGCAGCTTAGTCTTGACTGAAGCTTTCTTT. Translated, it gives CASSLVLTEAFF. J is TRBJ1-1 and V is TRBV7-9; D is unclear. In germline, CDR1 is SEHNR, CDR2 FQNEAQ (reference sequence). V lost 1 base and J 5 bases, leaving 5 bases between the germline ends. The CDR3 is 12 amino acids.

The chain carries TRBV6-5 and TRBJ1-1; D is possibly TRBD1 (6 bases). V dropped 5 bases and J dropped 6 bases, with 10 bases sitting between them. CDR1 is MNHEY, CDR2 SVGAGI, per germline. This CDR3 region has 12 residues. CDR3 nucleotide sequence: TGTGCCAGCAGTGAAGGGGGTTCTGAAGCTTTCTTT. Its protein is CASSEGGSEAFF.

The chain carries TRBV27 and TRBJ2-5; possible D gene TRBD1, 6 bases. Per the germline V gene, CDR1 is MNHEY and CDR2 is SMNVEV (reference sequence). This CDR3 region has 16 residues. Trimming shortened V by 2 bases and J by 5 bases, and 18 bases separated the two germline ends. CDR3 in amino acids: CASSLGYQGWSETQYF. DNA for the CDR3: TGTGCCAGCAGTTTAGGGTATCAGGGGTGGTCGGAGACCCAGTACTTC.